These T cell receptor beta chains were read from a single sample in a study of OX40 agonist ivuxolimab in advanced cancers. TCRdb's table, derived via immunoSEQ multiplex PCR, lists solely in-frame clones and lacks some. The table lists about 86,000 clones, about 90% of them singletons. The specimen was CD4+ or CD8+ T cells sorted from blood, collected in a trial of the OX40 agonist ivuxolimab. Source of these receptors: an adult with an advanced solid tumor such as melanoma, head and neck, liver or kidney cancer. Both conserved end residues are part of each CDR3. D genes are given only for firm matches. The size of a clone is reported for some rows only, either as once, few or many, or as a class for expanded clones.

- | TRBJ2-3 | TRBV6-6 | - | TGTGCCAGCAGTCCCTTAGCGGCGAGCACAGATACGCAGTATTTT | CASSPLAASTDTQYF
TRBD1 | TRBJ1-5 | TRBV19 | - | TGTGCCAGGCCCCTGACAGATCCGGGACAGCAGGGTCAGCCCCAGCATTTT | CARPLTDPGQQGQPQHF
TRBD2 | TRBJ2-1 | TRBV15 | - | TGTGCCACCAGCAGTCTCGGTAGCGGGTACAATGAGCAGTTCTTC | CATSSLGSGYNEQFF
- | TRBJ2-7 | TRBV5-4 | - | TGTGCCAGCAGCTTAACCAAGGCGGGTTTCGAGCAGTACTTC | CASSLTKAGFEQYF
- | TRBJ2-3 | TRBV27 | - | TGTGCCAGCAGTTTAGTACCTAGCACAGATACGCAGTATTTT | CASSLVPSTDTQYF
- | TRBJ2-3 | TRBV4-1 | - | TGCGCCAGCAGTCGGACCCCCCTAGGGGTTAGCACAGATACGCAGTATTTT | CASSRTPLGVSTDTQYF
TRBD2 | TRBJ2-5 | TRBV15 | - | TGTGCCACCGGGAGGGGAAGTGAGACCCAGTACTTC | CATGRGSETQYF
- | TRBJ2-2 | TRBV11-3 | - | TGTGCCAGCGGGTCGTATCCGAACACCGGGGAGCTGTTTTTT | CASGSYPNTGELFF
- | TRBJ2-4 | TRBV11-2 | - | TGTGCCAGCAGCTTAGTTTATGAGCAGTACTTC | CASSLVYEQYF
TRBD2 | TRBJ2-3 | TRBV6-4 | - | TGTGCCAGCAGACACACGGGACTAGCGGGGGACACAGATACGCAGTATTTT | CASRHTGLAGDTDTQYF
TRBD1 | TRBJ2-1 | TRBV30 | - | TGTGCCTGGGGGACAGGGGTCAATGAGCAGTTCTTC | CAWGTGVNEQFF
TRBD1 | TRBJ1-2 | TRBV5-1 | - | TGCGCCAGCAGGGACAGGTCTCGCTATGGCTACACCTTC | CASRDRSRYGYTF
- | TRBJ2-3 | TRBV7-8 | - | TGTGCCAGCAGCCCATATGGAGGGACTTCCCTAAGCACAGATACGCAGTATTTT | CASSPYGGTSLSTDTQYF
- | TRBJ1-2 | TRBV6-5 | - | TGTGCCAGCAGTTACCGAGCGGACAACTATGGCTACACCTTC | CASSYRADNYGYTF
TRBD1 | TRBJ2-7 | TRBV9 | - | TGTGCCAGCAGCCCCCAGGGACAGGGGTACGAGCAGTACTTC | CASSPQGQGYEQYF
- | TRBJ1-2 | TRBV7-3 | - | TGTGCCAGCAGCCCTACAGCAGCACCGACCTATGACGGCTACACCTTC | CASSPTAAPTYDGYTF
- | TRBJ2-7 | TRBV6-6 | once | TGTGCCAGCGATCCGGGACTGAGATCCTACGAGCAGTACTTC | CASDPGLRSYEQYF
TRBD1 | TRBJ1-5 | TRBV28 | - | TGTGCCAGCAGTGGGGACAGTTATAGCAATCAGCCCCAGCATTTT | CASSGDSYSNQPQHF
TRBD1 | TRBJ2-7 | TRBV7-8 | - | TGTGCCAGCAGCCCCCGGGACAGCACCTACGAGCAGTACTTC | CASSPRDSTYEQYF
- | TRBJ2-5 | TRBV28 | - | TGTGCCAGCAGTTTCACCAGGGGAGGGGAAGAGACCCAGTACTTC | CASSFTRGGEETQYF
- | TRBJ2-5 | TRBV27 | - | TGTGCCAGCAGATCCCTACTAGCTTTGGAGACCCAGTACTTC | CASRSLLALETQYF
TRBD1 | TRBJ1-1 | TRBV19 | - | TGTGCCAGTAGTAACCCAGGGGGCTCGAGCACTGAAGCTTTCTTT | CASSNPGGSSTEAFF
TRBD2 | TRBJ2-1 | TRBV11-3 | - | TGTGCCAGCAGCCCCCCGGGACTAGCGGATGAGCAGTTCTTC | CASSPPGLADEQFF
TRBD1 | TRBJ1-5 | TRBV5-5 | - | TGTGCCAGCAGCTCTGGACAGGGGCCTAATAGCAATCAGCCCCAGCATTTT | CASSSGQGPNSNQPQHF
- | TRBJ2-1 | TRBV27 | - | TGTGCCAGCAGTTTAGGACTATTCGACAATGAGCAGTTCTTC | CASSLGLFDNEQFF
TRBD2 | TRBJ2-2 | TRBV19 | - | TGTGCCAGTAGTACCTGGACTAGCGGGAGTAGTAGCACCGGGGAGCTGTTTTTT | CASSTWTSGSSSTGELFF
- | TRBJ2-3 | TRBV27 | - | TGTGCCAGCGGAGAGTTAGATACGCAGTATTTT | CASGELDTQYF
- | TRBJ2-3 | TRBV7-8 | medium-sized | TGTGCCAGCAGCTTAGGAACTAGTTTGAGCACAGATACGCAGTATTTT | CASSLGTSLSTDTQYF
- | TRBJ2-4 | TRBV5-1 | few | TGCGCCAGCAGCCAGGACTCAGTACTACTCCCAGCCAAAAACATTCAGTACTTC | CASSQDSVLLPAKNIQYF
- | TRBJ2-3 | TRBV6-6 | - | TGTGCCAGCAGTTACTCGAGCCCAACCGGTCCAGATACGCAGTATTTT | CASSYSSPTGPDTQYF
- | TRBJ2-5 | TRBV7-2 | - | TGTGCCAGCAGCTCCGCCCGGACAGAGGGGACCCAGTACTTC | CASSSARTEGTQYF
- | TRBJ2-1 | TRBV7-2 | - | TGTGCCAGCAGCCCGACCAGGGCAACTGACAATGAGCAGTTCTTC | CASSPTRATDNEQFF
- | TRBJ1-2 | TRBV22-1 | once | TGTCCTGGGAGTGCCGCGAGAAAGACCTATGGCTACACCTTC | CPGSAARKTYGYTF
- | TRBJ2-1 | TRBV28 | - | TGTGCCAGCAGTGATAGCGCTCTGGGGGGTGAGCAGTTCTTC | CASSDSALGGEQFF
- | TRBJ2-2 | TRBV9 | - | TGTGCCAGCAGCTCCGAGCGGAACACCGGGGAGCTGTTTTTT | CASSSERNTGELFF
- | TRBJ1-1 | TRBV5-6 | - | TGTGCCAGCAGCGCAACAGGGAACACTGAAGCTTTCTTT | CASSATGNTEAFF
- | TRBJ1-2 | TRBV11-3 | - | TGTGCCAGCAGCCTGGGCGGGTATGGCTACACCTTC | CASSLGGYGYTF
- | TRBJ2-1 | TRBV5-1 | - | TGCGCCAGCAGACACTCGAACAATGAGCAGTTCTTC | CASRHSNNEQFF